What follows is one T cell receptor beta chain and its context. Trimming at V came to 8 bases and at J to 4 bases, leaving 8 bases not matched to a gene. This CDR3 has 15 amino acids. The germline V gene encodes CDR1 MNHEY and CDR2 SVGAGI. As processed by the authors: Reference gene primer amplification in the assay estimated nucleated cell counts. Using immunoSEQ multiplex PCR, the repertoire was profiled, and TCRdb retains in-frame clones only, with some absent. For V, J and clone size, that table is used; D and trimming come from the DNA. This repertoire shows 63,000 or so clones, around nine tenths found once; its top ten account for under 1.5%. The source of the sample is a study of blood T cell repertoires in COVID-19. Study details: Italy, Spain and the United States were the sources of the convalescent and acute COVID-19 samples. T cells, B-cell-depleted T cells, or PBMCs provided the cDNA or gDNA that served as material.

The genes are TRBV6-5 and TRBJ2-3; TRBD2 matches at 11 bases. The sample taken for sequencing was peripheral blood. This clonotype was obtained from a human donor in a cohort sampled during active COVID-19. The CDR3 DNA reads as TGTGCCAGCGCTTTATTAGCGGGAGGGCCAGATACGCAGTATTTT. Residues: CASALLAGGPDTQYF.